Each of the 25 T cell receptor beta chains below was sequenced from the same sample in a study of blood T cell repertoires in COVID-19 (dated by TCRdb to about 2020). Receptors were amplified or captured by the immunoSEQ multiplex PCR assay. Entries here come from immuneACCESS through TCRdb and include only in-frame sequences with V and J called. Some clones fail to appear in such tables; in the studies checked, an unresolved V gene covers under half of the shortfall, and the cause of the remainder is unknown. The sample table contains about 160,000 clones; only one count was recorded for 85% to 95% of them. Together, the top ten hold 3.5% to 5% of the sample. The specimen was peripheral blood. These receptor sequences come from a woman aged 50 to 60 with acute or convalescent COVID-19.

The V and J genes are TRBV7-2 and TRBJ2-5; 11 positions agree with TRBD2. Per germline, CDR1 SGHTA and CDR2 FQGNSA. J was trimmed by 5 bases and V by 3 bases; bases with no gene match: 5. CDR3 length: 15 residues. CDR3 region: CASSFSGGASETQYF. CDR3 DNA: TGTGCCAGCAGCTTTAGCGGGGGGGCCTCGGAGACCCAGTACTTC.

This sequence joins TRBV30 and TRBJ1-3, with 8 bases fitting TRBD1. CDR3 length: 13 residues. Germline CDR1 GTSNPN, CDR2 SVGIG (reference sequence). Trimming at V came to 4 bases and at J to 2 bases, leaving 1 base not matched to a gene. CDR3: CAWKTGAGNTIYF. CDR3 coding DNA: TGTGCCTGGAAGACAGGGGCTGGAAACACCATATATTTT.

The chain recombines TRBV30 with TRBJ1-6; D remains unclear. The CDR3 covers 13 residues. The germline V and J ends were trimmed by 3 bases and 4 bases, with 7 bases remaining between them. In germline, CDR1 is GTSNPN, CDR2 SVGIG (reference sequence). DNA of the CDR3: TGTGCCTGGAGGGCGGGTTATAATTCACCCCTCCACTTT. It is translated as CAWRAGYNSPLHF.

The CDR3 spells CASGTTGHPGGYTF. In DNA, the CDR3 is TGTGCTAGTGGTACGACAGGGCATCCAGGGGGCTACACCTTC. This chain connects TRBV12-5 to TRBJ1-2; 7 nucleotides line up with TRBD1. There are 14 residues in the CDR3. Germline V lookup: CDR1 LGHNT, CDR2 FRNRAP. J gave up 8 bases and V 5 bases, and 11 bases lay outside the gene matches.

This chain joins TRBV5-1 and TRBJ1-5; no clear D. V lost 0 bases and J lost 4, with 8 bases in between. CDR1 and CDR2 from the germline V gene are SGHRS and YFSETQ. This CDR3 comprises 14 residues. The CDR3 DNA is TGCGCCAGCAGCTTGGGAGGTACAAATCAGCCCCAGCATTTT. This encodes CASSLGGTNQPQHF.

The rearrangement joins TRBV5-6 to TRBJ2-4, with 7 bases lining up with TRBD2. The CDR3 runs to 14 residues. V gave up 4 bases and J gave up 2 bases; unmatched junction bases: 3. The germline V gene has CDR1 SGHDT and CDR2 YYEEEE. DNA for the CDR3: TGTGCCAGCAGCGGCGGGGGTTCCAAAAACATTCAGTACTTC. Amino acid sequence: CASSGGGSKNIQYF.

The rearrangement uses TRBV6-5 and TRBJ1-6; 9 nucleotides align to TRBD1. The CDR3 covers 15 residues. Germline CDR1 reads MNHEY; CDR2 reads SVGAGI. V was pared by 2 bases and J by 10 bases, with 6 bases of the junction left unmatched. In nucleotides, the CDR3 is TGTGCCAGCAGTTACAGGACAGGGGTAGGCTCACCCCTCCACTTT. Residues: CASSYRTGVGSPLHF.

The genes are TRBV7-9 and TRBJ2-7; perhaps TRBD1 as D (5 bases). V was pared by 4 bases and J by 4 bases, with 17 bases between. The CDR3 is made up of 15 amino acids. Germline CDR1 is SEHNR and CDR2 is FQNEAQ (reference sequence). The CDR3 is CASSSQGDRRYEQYF. The CDR3 bases are TGTGCCAGCAGCTCCCAGGGCGACCGCCGTTACGAGCAGTACTTC.

This clone was detected only once. The V gene is TRBV3-1 (or the pseudogene TRBV3-2), the J gene TRBJ2-2; tentative D call: TRBD1 (6 bases). Germline V lookup: CDR1 LGHDT, CDR2 YNNKEL (reference sequence). The CDR3 covers 13 residues. V dropped 4 bases and J dropped 6 bases, with 9 bases sitting between them. The CDR3: CASSRPGAGELFF. In nucleotides, the CDR3 is TGTGCCAGCAGCCGACCAGGGGCCGGGGAGCTGTTTTTT.

The genes are TRBV6-5 and TRBJ1-4; TRBD1 aligns across 10 bases. V shed 4 bases and J 10 bases; nucleotides not matched to a gene: 6. CDR1 and CDR2 from the germline V gene are MNHEY and SVGAGI. The CDR3 covers 14 residues. The CDR3, as DNA: TGTGCCAGCAGTTTGACAGGGGGCGATGGAAAACTGTTTTTT. This sequence encodes CASSLTGGDGKLFF.

The rearrangement links TRBV3-1 (or the pseudogene TRBV3-2) to TRBJ1-1; TRBD1 aligns across 8 bases. The CDR3 runs to 12 residues. The J segment lost 11 bases and the V segment lost 2 bases, leaving 4 bases of the junction unmatched. Germline CDR1 and CDR2: LGHDT and YNNKEL (reference sequence). The CDR3 loop reads CASSQQTGVAFF. CDR3 nucleotides: TGTGCCAGCAGCCAACAGACAGGGGTCGCTTTCTTT.

The chain links TRBV24-1 to TRBJ1-1; D unclear. Trimming pared 1 base from V and 4 bases from J, leaving 6 bases between. CDR1 and CDR2 (germline): KGHDR, SFDVKD. This CDR3 spans 13 amino acids. In DNA form, the CDR3 reads TGTGCCACCAGTGATTTTCCGAGCACTGAAGCTTTCTTT. Its translation: CATSDFPSTEAFF.

This chain connects TRBV14 to TRBJ2-2; 8 bases are shared with TRBD1. This CDR3 is built from 17 residues. Germline CDR1 and CDR2: SGHDN and FVKESK. V lost 5 bases to trimming and J lost 3 bases; unmatched junction nucleotides: 11. The CDR3: CASSSLSQGADTGELFF. Written as DNA, the CDR3 is TGTGCCAGCAGCTCATTGTCTCAGGGGGCGGACACCGGGGAGCTGTTTTTT.

The gene calls are TRBV3-1 (or the pseudogene TRBV3-2) and TRBJ2-7; TRBD1 matches at 7 bases. Germline V gene sequence: CDR1 LGHDT, CDR2 YNNKEL (reference sequence). V dropped 4 bases and J dropped 6; count of bases not matched to a gene: 9. This CDR3 is 14 amino acids long. The CDR3 protein is CASSPGTRGSEQYF. DNA of the CDR3: TGTGCCAGCAGCCCCGGGACCAGGGGGAGCGAGCAGTACTTC.

The gene calls are TRBV19 and TRBJ1-2; 7 nucleotides align to TRBD1. Germline assignment: CDR1 LNHDA and CDR2 SQIVND (reference sequence). Trimming took 8 bases from V and 8 from J; bases not matched to a gene: 17. The CDR3 is made up of 15 amino acids. The CDR3: CASRSQTGALKGYTF. The CDR3 DNA reads TGTGCCAGTCGGAGTCAAACAGGGGCCCTGAAGGGCTACACCTTC.

The V and J genes are TRBV2 and TRBJ1-4; 7 bases agree with TRBD1. This CDR3 region has 18 residues. J was trimmed by 3 bases and V by 0 bases; bases with no gene match: 10. Germline CDR1 is SNHLY and CDR2 is FYNNEI. CDR3 residues: CASSEAEDRPSANEKLFF. The CDR3 nucleotides read TGTGCCAGCAGTGAAGCGGAGGACAGGCCTAGTGCTAATGAAAAACTGTTTTTT.

The gene calls are TRBV5-8 and TRBJ1-1; 10 nucleotides line up with TRBD1. The CDR3 loop spans 19 amino acids. V dropped 0 bases and J dropped 3; count of bases not matched to a gene: 14. The germline V gene has CDR1 SGHTS and CDR2 YDEGEE. This CDR3 is CASSLVSRDRGRQYTEAFF. CDR3 nucleotides: TGTGCCAGCAGCTTGGTATCCCGAGACAGGGGGCGTCAATACACTGAAGCTTTCTTT.

The V and J genes are TRBV6-1 and TRBJ1-1, with unresolved D. The CDR3 runs to 10 residues. The germline V gene has CDR1 MNHNS and CDR2 SASEGT. V lost 2 bases and J 13 bases, leaving 8 bases between the germline ends. The CDR3 DNA reads as TGTGCCAGCAGTGAATTCAGTCGTTTCTTT. This codes for CASSEFSRFF.

The CDR3 here is CASSPDGGGTQYF. The CDR3 region has the DNA TGTGCCAGCAGCCCGGACGGGGGAGGTACGCAGTATTTT. J is TRBJ2-3 and V is TRBV3-1 (or the pseudogene TRBV3-2), with D perhaps TRBD2 (6 bases). Germline CDR1 LGHDT, CDR2 YNNKEL (reference sequence). V was cut by 4 bases and J by 8 bases, with 13 bases left in between. The CDR3 totals 13 residues.

The chain recombines TRBV6-5 with TRBJ1-3; TRBD1 agrees at 8 bases. The V gene end was trimmed by 6 bases and the J gene end by 0 bases; junction bases not matched to a gene: 4. This CDR3 has 15 residues. Germline values: CDR1 MNHEY, CDR2 SVGAGI. The CDR3 DNA reads as TGTGCCAGCAGACCTACAGGGGGCTCTGGAAACACCATATATTTT. Translation: CASRPTGGSGNTIYF.

CDR3 residues: CASSANLLSTGELFF. CDR3 nucleotides: TGTGCCAGCAGCGCCAATCTCCTATCCACCGGGGAGCTGTTTTTT. The rearrangement uses TRBV9 and TRBJ1-3, with D uncertain. The assigned J gene may be wrong: the sequence end matches TRBJ2-2 better. Germline V gene sequence: CDR1 SGDLS, CDR2 YYNGEE. The CDR3 loop spans 15 amino acids.

This chain uses TRBV6-5 with TRBJ2-7; a possible D gene is TRBD2 (5 bases). CDR1 and CDR2 (germline): MNHEY, SVGAGI. CDR3 length: 15 amino acids. Between the trimmed V and J ends, which lost 0 bases and 9 bases, there was a span of 18 bases. CDR3 coding DNA: TGTGCCAGCAGTTACTCAAGTGGCAGGTCGAGCGGGCAGTACTTC. It translates to CASSYSSGRSSGQYF.

The rearrangement uses TRBV4-1 and TRBJ1-1; D gene unclear. This CDR3 contains 16 residues. Germline V lookup: CDR1 MGHRA, CDR2 YSYEKL. V lost 4 bases and J 0 bases, leaving 15 bases between the germline ends. CDR3 sequence reads: CASSLPAGRLNTEAFF. CDR3 DNA sequence: TGCGCCAGCAGCCTCCCAGCGGGCAGGCTGAACACTGAAGCTTTCTTT.

J is TRBJ1-1 and V is TRBV7-9; D is undetermined. This CDR3 is built from 15 residues. Trimming shortened V by 6 bases and J by 2 bases, and 16 bases separated the two germline ends. Germline V CDR1 and CDR2: SEHNR, FQNEAQ (reference sequence). The CDR3 DNA reads TGTGCCAGCAGACCTAAAACCCATCTCAACACTGAAGCTTTCTTT. Residues: CASRPKTHLNTEAFF.

The rearrangement uses TRBV5-6 and TRBJ1-5; 11 bases line up with TRBD1. Germline V CDR1 and CDR2: SGHDT, YYEEEE. The trim removed 2 bases at V and 5 bases at J, leaving 6 bases unmatched. This CDR3 is built from 16 residues. DNA of the CDR3: TGTGCCAGCAGCTTCGGACAGGGGGCTAGGGATCAGCCCCAGCATTTT. Its translation: CASSFGQGARDQPQHF.